A single sample is the source of the 5 T cell receptor beta chains below, sequenced in a study of human T cells and chemical hapten exposure. As to time point: pre-sensitization, week 0. Regarding treatment: therapeutic diphenylcyclopropenone sensitization with weekly scalp DPC. MiXCR was run by TCRdb on the RACE reads, yielding one entry per CDR3 protein. The sample has roughly 38,000 distinct CDR3 sequences; 7.5% to 8% are singletons. Specimen: whole blood, collected in connection with sensitization to the hapten diphenylcyclopropenone (DPC). These receptors all stem from a woman aged 45-65 years with alopecia areata. Some clones in this sample may be carry-over from other donors' samples.

Only a few counts were recorded for this clonotype. The V gene is TRBV7-9, the J gene TRBJ2-2; D perhaps matches TRBD1 (6 bases). V lost 3 bases, J lost 7 bases, and 9 bases lay in between. Germline-derived CDR1 and CDR2 are SEHNR and FQNEAQ (reference sequence). The CDR3 runs 13 residues. CDR3 DNA sequence: TGTGCCAGCAGCTTTCAGGGGAACGGGGAGCTGTTTTTT. It codes for CASSFQGNGELFF.

This clonotype was found many times. CDR3 residues: CASSFGRARGQFF. The DNA for the CDR3 is TGTGCCAGCAGTTTTGGGCGAGCAAGGGGGCAGTTCTTC. V usage is TRBV12-3 or TRBV12-4 and J usage is TRBJ2-1; tentative D call: TRBD1 (5 bases). This CDR3 contains 13 residues. V lost 3 bases, J lost 12 bases, and 15 bases lay in between.

This clonotype appeared a few times. The V call is TRBV5-4, the J call TRBJ1-6; D remains ambiguous. This CDR3 has 14 amino acids. Germline-derived CDR1 and CDR2 are SGHNT and YYREEE (reference sequence). V gave up 2 bases and J gave up 7 bases, with 10 bases separating them. CDR3 residues: CASSFWGLNSPLHF. The CDR3 region has the DNA TGTGCCAGCAGCTTCTGGGGTTTAAATTCACCCCTCCACTTT.

This clonotype was seen many times. V gene TRBV6-2 or TRBV6-3 combines with J gene TRBJ2-7; TRBD2 aligns across 7 bases. V trimming: 6 bases; J trimming: 6 bases; junction bases outside the gene matches: 8. The CDR3 has 13 amino acids. Germline assignment: CDR1 MNHEY and CDR2 SVGEGT. CDR3 coding DNA: TGTGCCAGCAGGCCGACCGGGACTACCGAGCAGTACTTC. As protein: CASRPTGTTEQYF.

V usage is TRBV18 and J usage is TRBJ2-2; the D gene could be TRBD1 or TRBD2 (6 bases each). The V gene lost 5 bases and the J gene lost 7 bases, with 14 bases spanning the gap. Looked up from germline, CDR1 is KGHSH and CDR2 is LQKENI. This CDR3 has 14 amino acids. The CDR3 nucleotides are TGTGCCAGCTCAACCTACAGGGAGGACGGGGAGCTGTTTTTT. This codes for CASSTYREDGELFF.